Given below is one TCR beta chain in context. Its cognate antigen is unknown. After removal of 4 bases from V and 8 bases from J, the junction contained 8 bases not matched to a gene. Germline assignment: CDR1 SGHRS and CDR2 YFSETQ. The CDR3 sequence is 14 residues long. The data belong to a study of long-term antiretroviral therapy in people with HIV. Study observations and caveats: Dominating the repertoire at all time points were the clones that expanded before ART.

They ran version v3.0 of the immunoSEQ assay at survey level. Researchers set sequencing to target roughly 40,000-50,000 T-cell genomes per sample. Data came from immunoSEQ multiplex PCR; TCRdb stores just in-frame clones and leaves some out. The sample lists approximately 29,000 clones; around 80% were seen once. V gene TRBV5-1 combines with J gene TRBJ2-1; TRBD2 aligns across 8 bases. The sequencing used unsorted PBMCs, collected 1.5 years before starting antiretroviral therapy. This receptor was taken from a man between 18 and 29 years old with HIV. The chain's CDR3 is CASSLGGRWDEQFF. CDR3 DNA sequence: TGCGCCAGCAGCCTGGGCGGGAGGTGGGATGAGCAGTTCTTC.